The rows below give T cell receptor beta chains drawn from one sample of a study of post-analysis software for immune sequencing data. In TCRdb, the PCR reads were re-called with MiXCR into one record per CDR3 protein. The data hold 600,000 to 700,000 distinct CDR3 sequences, with approximately 60% observed a single time. The source material was blood. The receptor set was obtained from a girl aged 2 to 10 with multiple sclerosis. CDR3s include the opening cysteine and the closing phenylalanine or tryptophan. A D gene is named only where the DNA matches it firmly. Not every row has a clone size; where given, it reads once, few, many or a size class.

j_call	v_call	clone_size	cdr3_length	d_call	cdr3_aa	cdr3_nt
TRBJ2-1	TRBV12-3/TRBV12-4	NA	15	TRBD2	CASSLTGRPYNEQFF	TGTGCCAGCAGTCTTACCGGGAGGCCCTACAATGAGCAGTTCTTC
TRBJ1-1	TRBV13	NA	12	NA	CASSLAGRGTFF	TGTGCCAGCAGCTTAGCGGGGCGCGGGACTTTCTTT
TRBJ1-2	TRBV20-1	NA	14	TRBD1	CSALSLTGADGYTF	TGCAGTGCTTTAAGCCTGACAGGGGCCGATGGCTACACCTTC
TRBJ2-3	TRBV29-1	NA	14	NA	CSVGNSANSYTQYF	TGCAGCGTTGGGAATTCGGCCAACTCTTATACGCAGTATTTT
TRBJ2-7	TRBV10-1	NA	12	NA	CASSENAREQYF	TGCGCCAGCAGTGAGAACGCTCGCGAGCAGTACTTC
TRBJ2-7	TRBV7-9	NA	12	NA	CASSFYIYEQYF	TGTGCCAGCAGCTTTTATATCTACGAGCAGTACTTC
TRBJ1-1	TRBV29-1	NA	11	NA	CSVDGGAEAFF	TGCAGCGTTGATGGTGGGGCTGAAGCTTTCTTT
TRBJ2-1	TRBV7-3	NA	15	NA	CASSLAKGRYNGQFF	TGTGCCAGCAGCTTAGCCAAGGGCAGGTACAATGGGCAGTTCTTC
TRBJ2-7	TRBV20-1	NA	16	NA	CSARDNTARSSYEQYF	TGCAGTGCTAGAGATAATACGGCTCGATCTTCCTACGAGCAGTACTTC
TRBJ1-2	TRBV27	NA	13	NA	CASMGGLSYGYTF	TGTGCCAGCATGGGGGGGCTTAGCTATGGCTACACCTTC
TRBJ2-1	TRBV30	few	11	NA	CAWSTINEQFF	TGTGCCTGGAGTACGATAAATGAGCAGTTCTTC
TRBJ1-2	TRBV19	NA	15	NA	CASSIPHGGAYGYTF	TGTGCCAGTAGTATCCCTCATGGCGGGGCCTATGGCTACACCTTC
TRBJ2-5	TRBV4-2	NA	14	NA	CASSPLTGVKTQYF	TGTGCCAGCAGCCCCCTAACGGGGGTGAAGACCCAGTACTTC
TRBJ1-1	TRBV6-2/TRBV6-3	NA	15	TRBD1	CASSWATGALTEAFF	TGTGCCAGCAGTTGGGCGACAGGGGCGTTGACTGAAGCTTTCTTT
TRBJ2-1	TRBV15	NA	15	NA	CATSPQRRFYNEQFF	TGTGCCACCAGCCCCCAGCGGAGATTTTACAATGAGCAGTTCTTC
TRBJ2-3	TRBV4-1	NA	14	NA	CASSQDDSTDTQYF	TGCGCCAGCAGCCAAGACGACAGCACAGATACGCAGTATTTT
TRBJ2-7	TRBV9	many	13	TRBD2	CASSPGLAGEQYF	TGTGCCAGCTCACCGGGGCTAGCGGGCGAGCAGTACTTC
TRBJ2-1	TRBV10-2	NA	15	NA	CASSESVGGTNEQFF	TGCGCCAGCAGTGAGTCCGTCGGAGGGACGAATGAGCAGTTCTTC
TRBJ1-4	TRBV12-3/TRBV12-4	few	15	NA	CATQENVASNEKLFF	TGTGCCACCCAAGAGAACGTGGCCTCTAATGAAAAACTGTTTTTT
TRBJ2-3	TRBV29-1	few	13	TRBD1	CSFPDRDLYTQYF	TGCAGCTTTCCGGACAGGGACCTTTATACGCAGTATTTT
TRBJ1-2	TRBV29-1	NA	13	NA	CSAAPGELYGYTF	TGCAGCGCAGCACCAGGGGAGCTCTATGGCTACACCTTC
TRBJ1-2	TRBV5-1	NA	12	NA	CASSPRTYGYTF	TGCGCCAGCAGCCCTCGGACCTATGGCTACACCTTC
TRBJ2-3	TRBV6-2/TRBV6-3	once	16	NA	CASSSYRDSITDTQYF	TGTGCCAGCAGTTCGTACAGGGACTCGATCACAGATACGCAGTATTTT
TRBJ2-3	TRBV29-1	NA	13	NA	CSGTRDFADTQYF	TGCAGCGGAACCCGGGACTTCGCAGATACGCAGTATTTT
TRBJ1-1	TRBV29-1	NA	13	NA	CSATYNRVPEAFF	TGCAGCGCCACCTATAACAGGGTCCCTGAAGCTTTCTTT
TRBJ1-6	TRBV12-3/TRBV12-4	NA	17	NA	CASSLAVRTSYNSPLHF	TGTGCCAGCAGTTTAGCGGTCCGGACCTCCTATAATTCACCCCTCCACTTT
TRBJ2-3	TRBV11-2	NA	14	NA	CASSLVQLTDTQYF	TGTGCCAGCAGCTTAGTCCAGCTCACAGATACGCAGTATTTT
TRBJ2-1	TRBV20-1	few	14	TRBD2	CSASLIAGSNEQFF	TGCAGTGCTAGTCTGATAGCGGGGTCGAATGAGCAGTTCTTC
TRBJ2-3	TRBV6-2/TRBV6-3	few	13	NA	CASTLGGAGTQYF	TGTGCCAGCACCTTAGGGGGGGCTGGTACGCAGTATTTT
TRBJ2-7	TRBV29-1	NA	12	NA	CSVLGPPYEQYF	TGCAGCGTACTCGGACCCCCCTACGAGCAGTACTTC
TRBJ2-7	TRBV5-5	NA	15	TRBD2	CASSLAAGGPFEQYF	TGTGCCAGCAGCTTGGCGGCGGGAGGGCCCTTTGAGCAGTACTTC
TRBJ1-1	TRBV20-1	NA	13	NA	CSASEQGYTEAFF	TGCAGTGCTAGTGAACAGGGCTACACTGAAGCTTTCTTT
TRBJ2-1	TRBV20-1	few	13	NA	CSARARVLGEQFF	TGCAGTGCTAGAGCGCGGGTCTTGGGTGAGCAGTTCTTC
TRBJ2-7	TRBV6-1	NA	16	TRBD1	CASRPPATGGVYEQYF	TGTGCCAGCCGCCCTCCGGCGACAGGGGGTGTCTACGAGCAGTACTTC
TRBJ1-2	TRBV6-2/TRBV6-3	NA	18	NA	CASSSQPWTAEQSYGYTF	TGTGCCAGCAGTTCACAACCATGGACAGCGGAACAAAGCTATGGCTACACCTTC
TRBJ2-3	TRBV10-3	few	12	NA	CAIKGQGDTQYF	TGTGCCATCAAAGGTCAAGGGGATACGCAGTATTTT
TRBJ1-2	TRBV28	NA	14	TRBD1	CASSDRGPAYGYTF	TGTGCCAGCAGTGACAGGGGGCCGGCCTATGGCTACACCTTC
TRBJ2-7	TRBV12-3/TRBV12-4	NA	13	NA	CASSTREGDEQYF	TGTGCCAGCAGTACCAGGGAAGGGGACGAGCAGTACTTC
TRBJ1-2	TRBV12-3/TRBV12-4	NA	16	TRBD1	CASTLGDRGSFYGYTF	TGTGCCAGCACTTTGGGGGACAGGGGCTCCTTCTATGGCTACACCTTC
TRBJ1-1	TRBV29-1	few	12	NA	CSVVHQNTEAFF	TGCAGCGTTGTACACCAGAACACTGAAGCTTTCTTT
TRBJ1-1	TRBV10-3	NA	13	NA	CAIQEPGRTEAFF	TGTGCCATCCAGGAACCCGGCAGAACTGAAGCTTTCTTT
TRBJ2-7	TRBV7-9	NA	16	NA	CASSLAGQGSSYEQYF	TGTGCCAGCAGCTTAGCCGGTCAGGGGAGCTCCTACGAGCAGTACTTC
TRBJ2-1	TRBV11-2	few	16	NA	CASSLGSLRVYNEQFF	TGTGCCAGCAGCTTAGGTAGTTTGCGGGTCTACAATGAGCAGTTCTTC
TRBJ2-7	TRBV11-2	NA	14	TRBD1	CASSPDRGRHEQYF	TGTGCCAGCAGCCCGGACAGGGGGCGACACGAGCAGTACTTC
TRBJ2-1	TRBV29-1	NA	15	TRBD2	CSVDTSGSSYNEQFF	TGCAGCGTCGATACTAGCGGGAGCTCCTACAATGAGCAGTTCTTC
TRBJ2-1	TRBV12-3/TRBV12-4	NA	14	TRBD2	CALGRAGVHNEQFF	TGTGCCCTAGGTAGGGCGGGAGTACACAATGAGCAGTTCTTC
TRBJ2-7	TRBV4-2	NA	15	NA	CASSQFVGGDYEQYF	TGTGCCAGCAGCCAATTCGTGGGGGGAGACTATGAGCAGTACTTC
TRBJ2-7	TRBV30	NA	12	NA	CALRTTMGEQYF	TGTGCCTTACGGACCACTATGGGCGAGCAGTACTTC
TRBJ1-5	TRBV6-2/TRBV6-3	few	13	NA	CASSKQVYQPQHF	TGTGCCAGCAGTAAACAGGTATATCAGCCCCAGCATTTT
TRBJ2-5	TRBV5-5	few	14	NA	CASSLVPGRETQYF	TGTGCCAGCAGCTTGGTGCCAGGGAGAGAGACCCAGTACTTC
TRBJ2-1	TRBV10-3	few	11	NA	CAISNRDEQFF	TGTGCCATCAGTAACAGGGATGAGCAGTTCTTC
TRBJ2-3	TRBV5-1	few	16	TRBD2	CASSLGWREEEDTQYF	TGCGCCAGCAGCTTGGGTTGGCGGGAGGAGGAAGACACGCAGTATTTT
TRBJ1-2	TRBV7-9	few	13	NA	CASSSSQGHGYTF	TGTGCCAGCAGCTCTAGTCAGGGCCATGGCTACACCTTC
TRBJ1-1	TRBV4-3	NA	16	NA	CASSQGVEVMNTEAFF	TGCGCCAGCAGCCAAGGGGTCGAGGTAATGAACACTGAAGCTTTCTTT
TRBJ2-5	TRBV12-3/TRBV12-4	NA	14	TRBD2	CASNQRGVEETQYF	TGTGCCAGCAATCAACGGGGGGTAGAGGAGACCCAGTACTTC
TRBJ2-3	TRBV4-3	NA	17	NA	CASSQEGVGGRTDTQYF	TGCGCCAGCAGCCAAGAAGGGGTCGGGGGCCGCACAGATACGCAGTATTTT
TRBJ2-7	TRBV20-1	NA	14	TRBD2	CSAPLAGGPREQYF	TGCAGTGCTCCTTTAGCGGGAGGGCCGAGAGAGCAGTACTTC
TRBJ1-2	TRBV12-3/TRBV12-4	NA	13	TRBD1	CASSSSGGHDYTF	TGTGCCAGCAGTTCTTCAGGGGGGCATGACTACACCTTC
TRBJ2-1	TRBV12-3/TRBV12-4	NA	17	TRBD1	CASSSLLRGSSYNEQFF	TGTGCCAGCAGTTCACTACTCAGGGGGAGCTCCTACAATGAGCAGTTCTTC
TRBJ2-5	TRBV6-2/TRBV6-3	NA	11	NA	CASTQGTTQYF	TGTGCCAGCACGCAGGGGACCACCCAGTACTTC